Each of the 17 T cell receptor beta chains below was sequenced from the same sample in a study of blood T cell repertoires in COVID-19. Sequencing was performed with immunoSEQ multiplex PCR; in TCRdb, only in-frame clones are kept and a portion is missing. The sample has 130,000 to 150,000 clones, roughly 89% seen once. Input material: peripheral blood. The source of these receptors is a human donor in a cohort sampled during active COVID-19.

The V gene is TRBV4-3, the J gene TRBJ2-3; TRBD2 might be the D (6 bases). The germline V gene encodes CDR1 LGHNA and CDR2 YSLEER. This CDR3 spans 15 amino acids. V lost 4 bases and J lost 4, with 15 bases in between. The CDR3 bases are TGCGCCAGCAGCCCTATGACTAGTCTAGCAGATACGCAGTATTTT. This codes for CASSPMTSLADTQYF.

This clone came up once. The rearrangement joins TRBV24-1 to TRBJ2-1; D is perhaps TRBD1 (6 bases). CDR1 and CDR2 (germline): KGHDR, SFDVKD. The V end lost 5 bases, the J end lost 4 bases, and 11 bases lay between the germline ends. CDR3 length: 14 amino acids. CDR3 in DNA: TGTGCCACCAGTGCCACAGGGTTGTACAATGAGCAGTTCTTC. Translated, it gives CATSATGLYNEQFF.

The CDR3 DNA is TGCGCCAGCAGCCAAGACCGTAGGACAGGCGGCACCGGGGAGCTGTTTTTT. Its protein is CASSQDRRTGGTGELFF. V is TRBV4-3 and J is TRBJ2-2, with 7 bases identical to TRBD1. CDR3 length equals 17 residues. CDR1 LGHNA and CDR2 YSLEER come from the germline V gene. J lost 4 bases, V lost 0 bases, and 8 bases had no gene match.

J is TRBJ2-7 and V is TRBV20-1; D call uncertain. V was shortened by 6 bases and J by 2 bases, with 8 bases between the two germline ends. This CDR3 is built from 11 residues. The germline V gene encodes CDR1 DFQATT and CDR2 SNEGSKA (reference sequence). CDR3 bases: TGCAGTGCGCAACAGACCTACGAGCAGTACTTC. Protein sequence: CSAQQTYEQYF.

This clone occurred a few times. The chain links TRBV27 to TRBJ2-5; 9 nucleotides agree with TRBD2. The CDR3 is 14 amino acids. V lost 6 bases to trimming and J lost 1 base; unmatched junction nucleotides: 3. Germline CDR1 reads MNHEY; CDR2 reads SMNVEV (reference sequence). The CDR3 DNA is TGTGCCAGCAGCCCTAGCGGGGTCCAAGAGACCCAGTACTTC. Protein: CASSPSGVQETQYF.

The chain uses TRBV4-1 and TRBJ1-2; D possibly corresponds to TRBD1 (5 bases). V dropped 4 bases and J dropped 6 bases, with 12 bases sitting between them. The CDR3 runs 13 residues. Germline V CDR1 and CDR2: MGHRA, YSYEKL. The CDR3 reads CASSLPGGNGYTF. The CDR3 bases are TGCGCCAGCAGCCTCCCGGGGGGAAATGGCTACACCTTC.

The chain is built from TRBV3-1 (or the pseudogene TRBV3-2) and TRBJ2-7; D not resolved. This CDR3 region has 14 residues. The ends were cut back, 1 base at V and 0 bases at J, with 7 bases in the middle. CDR1 LGHDT and CDR2 YNNKEL come from the germline V gene (reference sequence). The CDR3 nucleotides read TGTGCCAGCAGCCAAGGCGTATTCTCCTACGAGCAGTACTTC. Translated, it gives CASSQGVFSYEQYF.

V and J are TRBV6-5 and TRBJ1-3; D possibly corresponds to TRBD1 (5 bases). The CDR3 is 14 amino acids. In germline, CDR1 is MNHEY, CDR2 SVGAGI. The ends were cut back, 2 bases at V and 1 base at J, with 6 bases in the middle. The CDR3 spells CASSYGGSGNTIYF. The CDR3 coding sequence is TGTGCCAGCAGTTACGGGGGGTCTGGAAACACCATATATTTT.

J is TRBJ2-3 and V is TRBV2, with D uncertain. The germline gives CDR1 SNHLY, CDR2 FYNNEI. Trimming took off 10 bases at V and 2 bases at J, with 4 bases between the two ends. CDR3 size: 10 residues. The CDR3 spells CAINTDTQYF. The CDR3 nucleotides are TGTGCCATCAACACAGATACGCAGTATTTT.

The genes are TRBV5-4 and TRBJ2-7, with a possible D match to TRBD2 (5 bases). Trimming removed 0 bases at V and 5 bases at J, with 12 bases between. The CDR3 is 14 amino acids. CDR1 is SGHNT and CDR2 is YYREEE in the germline V gene (reference sequence). The CDR3 DNA reads TGTGCCAGCAGCTTGGGAGGGCTTATCCACGAGCAGTACTTC. Translating gives CASSLGGLIHEQYF.

In this sample, this clone turned up once. The chain combines TRBV6-6 with TRBJ2-3; 7 bases are shared with TRBD1. Trimming at V came to 5 bases and at J to 1 base, leaving 12 bases not matched to a gene. Germline-derived CDR1 and CDR2 are MNHNY and SVGAGI (reference sequence). The CDR3 totals 17 residues. CDR3 DNA: TGTGCCAGCAGTCAACTCAGGACAGGTGATGGCACAGATACGCAGTATTTT. Its translation is CASSQLRTGDGTDTQYF.

The chain combines TRBV10-3 with TRBJ1-1, with 7 bases aligning to TRBD1. V gave up 0 bases and J gave up 2 bases; unmatched junction bases: 6. CDR3 size: 16 residues. Per the germline V gene, CDR1 is ENHRY and CDR2 is SYGVKD. The CDR3 nucleotides read TGTGCCATCAGTGAGTCTACTGGGACAGAAAACACTGAAGCTTTCTTT. Its translation is CAISESTGTENTEAFF.

The rearrangement links TRBV5-6 to TRBJ2-7; 8 bases are a match to TRBD1. V lost 0 bases and J lost 4; bases outside the gene matches: 3. In germline, CDR1 is SGHDT, CDR2 YYEEEE. There are 14 residues in the CDR3. The CDR3 bases are TGTGCCAGCAGCTTGGACTACAGGGGGTACGAGCAGTACTTC. Translation gives CASSLDYRGYEQYF.

CDR3 nucleotide sequence: TGCAGCGTTGAAGGGGTTCCAGGGGAGGGCTACACCTTC. It translates to CSVEGVPGEGYTF. This sequence joins TRBV29-1 and TRBJ1-2; possible D gene TRBD1, 6 bases. This CDR3 has 13 residues. V lost 1 base to trimming and J lost 8 bases, with 14 bases between them. Germline lookup yields CDR1 SQVTM and CDR2 ANQGSEA.

This chain links TRBV14 with TRBJ1-2, with D maybe TRBD1 (5 bases). The CDR3 loop spans 13 amino acids. Germline-derived CDR1 and CDR2 are SGHDN and FVKESK. The germline V and J ends were trimmed by 3 bases and 4 bases, with 9 bases remaining between them. Here the CDR3 DNA reads TGTGCCAGCAGCCAGGGGCAGAGCTATGGCTACACCTTC. It encodes CASSQGQSYGYTF.

The chain is built from TRBV19 and TRBJ1-1; possibly TRBD1 for D (5 bases). The germline CDR1 and CDR2 sequences are LNHDA and SQIVND (reference sequence). This CDR3 is built from 14 residues. V gave up 5 bases and J gave up 1 base, with 11 bases separating them. CDR3 bases: TGTGCCAGTAGTCCACGGGGGGGGAACACTGAAGCTTTCTTT. Translated: CASSPRGGNTEAFF. The whole variable domain, filled in from reference TRBV19 and TRBJ1-1, reads DGGITQSPKYLFRKEGQNVTLSCEQNLNHDAMYWYRQDPGQGLRLIYYSQIVNDFQKGDIAEGYSVSREKKESFPLTVTSAQKNPTAFYLCASSPRGGNTEAFFGQGTRLTVV.

V is TRBV5-1 and J is TRBJ2-3; 10 bases agree with TRBD1. The V segment lost 4 bases and the J segment 2 bases; nucleotides outside the gene matches: 4. The V gene's germline CDR1 is SGHRS and CDR2 YFSETQ. This CDR3 is 15 amino acids long. The CDR3 loop reads CASSRRQGATDTQYF. The CDR3 DNA reads TGCGCCAGCAGCCGACGACAGGGGGCCACAGATACGCAGTATTTT.